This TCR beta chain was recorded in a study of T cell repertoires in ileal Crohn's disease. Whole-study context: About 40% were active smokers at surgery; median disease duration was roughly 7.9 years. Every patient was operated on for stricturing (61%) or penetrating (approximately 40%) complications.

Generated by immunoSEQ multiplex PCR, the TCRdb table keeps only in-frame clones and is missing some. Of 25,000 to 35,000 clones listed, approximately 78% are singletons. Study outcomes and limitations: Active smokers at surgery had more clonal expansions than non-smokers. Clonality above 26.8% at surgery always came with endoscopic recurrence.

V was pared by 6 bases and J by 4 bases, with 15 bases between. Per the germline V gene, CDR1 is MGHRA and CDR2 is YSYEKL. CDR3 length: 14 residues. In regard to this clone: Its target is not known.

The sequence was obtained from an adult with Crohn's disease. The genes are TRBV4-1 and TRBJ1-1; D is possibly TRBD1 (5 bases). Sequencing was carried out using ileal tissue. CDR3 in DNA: TGCGCCAGCAGACGACAGATTTTAGTCACTGAAGCTTTCTTT. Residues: CASRRQILVTEAFF.